Presented here are 4 T cell receptor beta chains from one specimen sequenced in a study of a mutant IDH1 vaccine in newly diagnosed glioma. Noted time point: week 23, last vaccination. Each vaccine dose was 300 ug of mutant IDH1 20-mer peptide, with topical imiquimod. These receptors' antigens are unknown. Data came from immunoSEQ multiplex PCR; TCRdb stores just in-frame clones and leaves some out. The data hold approximately 66,000 clones, with nearly 85% observed a single time. The source was PBMCs, collected from a glioma patient whose treatment included an IDH1 peptide vaccine. The origin of the receptors is a man aged 18-30 years with glioma.

CDR3 amino acids: CASTRDSYEQYF. CDR3 sequence (DNA): TGTGCCAGCACCCGGGACTCCTACGAGCAGTACTTC. V usage is TRBV18 and J usage is TRBJ2-7, with D perhaps matching TRBD2 (5 bases). Germline V gene lookup returns CDR1 KGHSH and CDR2 LQKENI. The length of the CDR3 is 12 residues. V was pared by 8 bases and J by 0 bases, with 8 bases between.

This chain uses TRBV27 with TRBJ1-4; D call uncertain. The germline V gene has CDR1 MNHEY and CDR2 SMNVEV (reference sequence). The CDR3 loop spans 17 amino acids. Trimming pared 0 bases from V and 5 bases from J, leaving 16 bases between. Here the CDR3 DNA reads TGTGCCAGCAGTTTATCCCCCCCGGGCCTGGGCAATGAAAAACTGTTTTTT. Protein product: CASSLSPPGLGNEKLFF.

V and J are TRBV6-6 and TRBJ2-3, with a possible D match to TRBD1 (6 bases). Deletions cut 10 bases from V and 4 bases from J, with 18 bases between. The CDR3 has 14 amino acids. Germline V CDR1 and CDR2: MNHNY, SVGAGI (reference sequence). The CDR3 bases are TGTGCCATTAGGGACACTCCTGTGGCAGATACGCAGTATTTT. The encoded protein is CAIRDTPVADTQYF.

This clone appeared a few times. The chain carries TRBV28 and TRBJ1-5, with D unclear. V was pared by 7 bases and J by 0 bases, with 16 bases between. From germline, CDR1 is MDHEN and CDR2 SYDVKM. The CDR3 is 16 residues long. The CDR3 bases are TGTGCCAGCAAAGGTTCGACACCTTATAGCAATCAGCCCCAGCATTTT. Translating gives CASKGSTPYSNQPQHF. Full variable domain (remainder filled in from reference TRBV28 and TRBJ1-5): DVKVTQSSRYLVKRTGEKVFLECVQDMDHENMFWYRQDPGLGLRLIYFSYDVKMKEKGDIPEGYSVSREKKERFSLILESASTNQTSMYLCASKGSTPYSNQPQHFGDGTRLSIL.